This T cell receptor beta chain was obtained from a study of cytomegalovirus exposure and HLA in healthy donors. The study's findings and limits: Within a later analysis, the majority of CMV-associated TCR beta chains appeared HLA-restricted.

Notes on this clone: The antigen is unknown.

From germline, CDR1 is SGHTA and CDR2 FQGNSA. V lost 1 base and J 2 bases, leaving 11 bases between the germline ends. This CDR3 comprises 15 residues. 13 Jbeta primers and 60 Vbeta primers were used for the PCR. Method: immunoSEQ multiplex PCR; TCRdb's copy keeps in-frame clones and lacks some. The repertoire holds 85,000 to 90,000 clones, around four fifths seen once, with around 9.1% in the top ten. The TCR comes from a man aged 30 to 45 in good health and CMV-seropositive. The sequenced sample consisted of PBMCs. The genes are TRBV7-2 and TRBJ2-5; D remains unclear. DNA for the CDR3: TGTGCCAGCAGCTTAGGCCCAACCTATCAAGAGACCCAGTACTTC. This translates into CASSLGPTYQETQYF.